Shown below are 9 T cell receptor beta chains from a single sample sequenced in a study of shared clonotypes between healthy human individuals (dated by TCRdb to the early 2020s). For the CD8 naive samples, CD45RO-negative cells were positively selected for CCR7, yielding a CD45RA+CCR7+ population from which TemRA cells were excluded. The library was built by means of the immunoSEQ multiplex PCR assay. TCRdb took over this immuneACCESS table, retaining in-frame rearrangements with V and J assigned. Such tables are incomplete; in checked studies, under half of the missing clones stem from an unresolved V gene, and the remainder is unexplained. The sample contains about 2.1 million clones, 80% to 95% of them found a single time. The biggest ten clones account for approximately 1.7% of the sample. What was sequenced was naive CD8+ T cells from PBMCs. This specimen's cell subset or site label, interpreted: CD45RA+CCR7+. These receptors came from a man aged 18 to 30 in good health. Some clones in this sample may be carry-over from other donors' samples.

J is TRBJ2-5 and V is TRBV6-1, with 9 bases that match TRBD2. V shed 6 bases, J shed 7 bases, and the junction held 12 bases outside the gene matches. CDR1 MNHNS and CDR2 SASEGT come from the germline V gene. The CDR3 sequence is 15 residues long. CDR3 amino acids: CASSAPSSGSGTQYF. CDR3 nucleotides: TGTGCCAGCAGCGCCCCTAGTAGCGGGAGCGGGACCCAGTACTTC.

The chain has TRBV27 and TRBJ2-3; 9 nucleotides line up with TRBD1. V dropped 3 bases and J dropped 2; count of bases not matched to a gene: 12. The CDR3 loop spans 18 amino acids. CDR1 MNHEY and CDR2 SMNVEV come from the germline V gene (reference sequence). The chain's CDR3 is CASSFKTGGLFVTDTQYF. CDR3 nucleotides: TGTGCCAGCAGTTTCAAGACAGGGGGTCTTTTTGTCACAGATACGCAGTATTTT.

The chain carries TRBV9 and TRBJ2-1; the match to TRBD2 covers 8 bases. With V trimmed by 3 bases and J by 8 bases, 13 bases remained unmatched. Germline V gene lookup returns CDR1 SGDLS and CDR2 YYNGEE. The CDR3 loop spans 16 amino acids. The CDR3 nucleotides are TGTGCCAGCAGCGCGGTAGCGGGACGTGGATTCCATGAGCAGTTCTTC. Translated: CASSAVAGRGFHEQFF.

The gene calls are TRBV4-1 and TRBJ1-2; D is possibly TRBD1 (5 bases). Trimming took off 1 base at V and 13 bases at J, with 19 bases between the two ends. The germline gives CDR1 MGHRA, CDR2 YSYEKL. The CDR3 has 14 amino acids. The CDR3 loop reads CASSQGGTPLGCTF. The CDR3, as DNA: TGCGCCAGCAGCCAAGGCGGGACCCCCTTAGGGTGCACCTTC.

The J gene is TRBJ1-1, the V gene TRBV28, with D tentatively TRBD1 (6 bases). CDR1 and CDR2 from the germline V gene are MDHEN and SYDVKM. V was cut by 6 bases and J by 0 bases, with 23 bases left in between. This CDR3 comprises 18 residues. The CDR3 reads CASRRRIQTGPMNTEAFF. In DNA, the CDR3 is TGTGCCAGCAGACGAAGGATTCAAACAGGGCCCATGAACACTGAAGCTTTCTTT.

This clone was detected only a few times. The chain uses TRBV19 and TRBJ2-1; D is perhaps TRBD1 or TRBD2 (6 bases each). The germline CDR1 and CDR2 sequences are LNHDA and SQIVND (reference sequence). The germline V and J ends were trimmed by 6 bases and 8 bases, with 26 bases remaining between them. This CDR3 has 17 amino acids. The CDR3 nucleotides read TGTGCCAGTAGGGCGGTAACACGGATTGAGGGGGGCTATGAGCAGTTCTTC. This encodes CASRAVTRIEGGYEQFF.

The gene calls are TRBV30 and TRBJ2-2; D perhaps matches TRBD1 (6 bases). The length of the CDR3 is 14 residues. The V end was cut by 3 bases, the J end by 5 bases, with 13 bases between. From germline, CDR1 is GTSNPN and CDR2 SVGIG (reference sequence). CDR3 sequence (DNA): TGTGCCTGGAGCAGGGGTGCTGGGACCGGGGAGCTGTTTTTT. Protein sequence: CAWSRGAGTGELFF.

The chain couples TRBV15 to TRBJ2-3, with 13 bases identical to TRBD2. With 5 bases clipped from V and 3 bases from J, the junction kept 2 bases outside the gene matches. Germline loops: CDR1 LNHNV, CDR2 YYDKDF (reference sequence). The CDR3 has 15 amino acids. The CDR3: CATSPGLAGTDTQYF. The CDR3 DNA follows: TGTGCCACCAGCCCGGGACTAGCGGGAACAGATACGCAGTATTTT.

The gene calls are TRBV28 and TRBJ2-1; D uncertain. Trimming removed 7 bases from V and 13 bases from J, with 17 bases in between. Germline V gives CDR1 MDHEN, CDR2 SYDVKM. There are 12 residues in the CDR3. The CDR3 sequence is CASMKKGGVQFF. The CDR3 bases are TGTGCCAGCATGAAGAAGGGCGGTGTTCAGTTCTTC.